The 17 T cell receptor beta chains reported below all come from one sample, sequenced in a study of shared clonotypes between healthy human individuals. Here immunoSEQ multiplex PCR was the method, and the copy in TCRdb shows in-frame clones only, minus some. Of millions of clones in the sample, over 85% were seen once. The sample consisted of naive CD4+ T cells sorted from blood. Subset defined: CD45RA+ positively selected. The receptors here all came from a man between 18 and 29 years old in good health.

The chain combines TRBV28 with TRBJ1-5; TRBD1 is a possible D gene (5 bases). V lost 6 bases to trimming and J lost 6 bases, with 15 bases between them. CDR1 is MDHEN and CDR2 is SYDVKM in the germline V gene. There are 14 residues in the CDR3. The CDR3, as DNA: TGTGCCAGCAGCTTGGCAGGGCCCCGTCAGCCCCAGCATTTT. Amino acids: CASSLAGPRQPQHF.

CDR3 in amino acids: CASSPTGRTQETQYF. CDR3 coding DNA: TGTGCCAGCAGCCCGACAGGGAGGACACAAGAGACCCAGTACTTC. This sequence joins TRBV5-6 and TRBJ2-5; D possibly corresponds to TRBD1 (7 bases). Germline V gene data show CDR1 as SGHDT and CDR2 as YYEEEE. The CDR3 length is 15 residues. Between the trimmed V and J ends, which lost 4 bases and 2 bases, there was a span of 15 bases.

V gene TRBV28 combines with J gene TRBJ1-5; D unresolved. V dropped 3 bases and J dropped 4 bases, with 13 bases sitting between them. The CDR3 loop spans 15 amino acids. The germline V gene has CDR1 MDHEN and CDR2 SYDVKM. CDR3 DNA: TGTGCCAGCAGTTTTCGGTCGCCAGCAAATCAGCCCCAGCATTTT. Translation: CASSFRSPANQPQHF.

The J gene is TRBJ2-7, the V gene TRBV18; 7 nucleotides agree with TRBD1. This CDR3 comprises 13 residues. Trimming took 5 bases from V and 7 from J; bases not matched to a gene: 8. CDR1 KGHSH and CDR2 LQKENI come from the germline V gene. CDR3 sequence (DNA): TGTGCCAGCTCATCCACAGGGGTTGGGGAGCAGTACTTC. The encoded protein is CASSSTGVGEQYF.

CDR3 bases: TGTGCCAGCAGCCAAGATACGGGGGCGAACTATGGCTACACCTTC. Translating it yields CASSQDTGANYGYTF. This chain links TRBV4-2 with TRBJ1-2; D possibly corresponds to TRBD1 (6 bases). CDR1 and CDR2 from the germline V gene are LGHNA and YNFKEQ. V lost 0 bases, J lost 2 bases, and 10 bases lay in between. The CDR3 is 15 amino acids.

The chain couples TRBV19 to TRBJ1-5, with 7 bases fitting TRBD1. V gave up 6 bases and J gave up 9 bases; unmatched junction bases: 5. The CDR3 is made up of 12 amino acids. Germline values: CDR1 LNHDA, CDR2 SQIVND (reference sequence). The CDR3 DNA sequence: TGTGCCAGTAGACCACAGGGGTCGCCCCAGCATTTT. As protein: CASRPQGSPQHF.

The chain recombines TRBV4-1 with TRBJ2-3; 7 bases line up with TRBD2. The CDR3 loop spans 16 amino acids. Germline V lookup: CDR1 MGHRA, CDR2 YSYEKL. Trimming removed 1 base from V and 3 bases from J; junction bases left unmatched: 7. Written as DNA, the CDR3 is TGCGCCAGCAGCCAAGGCTGGCGGGAGTTAACAGATACGCAGTATTTT. It translates to CASSQGWRELTDTQYF.

About this clone: In the same sample, other DNA sequences code for this CDR3. The V call is TRBV14, the J call TRBJ2-7; D is unclear. From germline, CDR1 is SGHDN and CDR2 FVKESK. This CDR3 is 13 amino acids long. The V end lost 1 base, the J end lost 6 bases, and 10 bases lay between the germline ends. CDR3 coding DNA: TGTGCCAGCAGCCAAGTAAGACGGGCCGAGCAGTACTTC. It is translated as CASSQVRRAEQYF.

The chain uses TRBV4-1 and TRBJ2-4, with TRBD1 matching over 8 bases. V lost 0 bases to trimming and J lost 8 bases; unmatched junction nucleotides: 18. The CDR3 has 19 residues. Germline CDR1 and CDR2: MGHRA and YSYEKL. The CDR3 DNA reads as TGCGCCAGCAGCCAAGACGGCAGAAGTGGACAGGGCAATAGGGACATTCAGTACTTC. Its translation is CASSQDGRSGQGNRDIQYF.

CDR3 bases: TGTGCCAGCAGTGAAAGGGAGAAGATGACCTACGAGCAGTACTTC. It is translated as CASSEREKMTYEQYF. V gene TRBV2 combines with J gene TRBJ2-7, with D perhaps matching TRBD2 (5 bases). This CDR3 contains 15 residues. Germline CDR1 is SNHLY and CDR2 is FYNNEI. V lost 2 bases and J lost 2, with 13 bases in between. Supplemented by reference TRBV2 and TRBJ2-7, the full variable domain reads EPEVTQTPSHQVTQMGQEVILRCVPISNHLYFYWYRQILGQKVEFLVSFYNNEISEKSEIFDDQFSVERPDGSNFTLKIRSTKLEDSAMYFCASSEREKMTYEQYFGPGTRLTVT.

This clone was counted only a few times. The gene calls are TRBV6-1 and TRBJ1-2; 12 nucleotides align to TRBD1. The V gene end was trimmed by 3 bases and the J gene end by 7 bases; junction bases not matched to a gene: 9. Germline V gene lookup returns CDR1 MNHNS and CDR2 SASEGT. The CDR3 is 16 amino acids. The CDR3 bases are TGTGCCAGCAGTGAGGGACAGGGGGCACCAAGAGGTGGCTACACCTTC. This codes for CASSEGQGAPRGGYTF.

CDR3 amino acids: CASSQDEGTGWDCTF. The CDR3, as DNA: TGCGCCAGCAGCCAAGATGAGGGCACGGGGTGGGACTGCACCTTC. This sequence joins TRBV4-1 and TRBJ1-2; tentative D call: TRBD1 (5 bases). The CDR3 has 15 amino acids. V dropped 0 bases and J dropped 13 bases, with 21 bases sitting between them. Per germline, CDR1 MGHRA and CDR2 YSYEKL.

The chain recombines TRBV6-5 with TRBJ1-2, with D unclear. Trimming stripped 6 bases from V and 2 bases from J, with 13 bases between. Germline lookup yields CDR1 MNHEY and CDR2 SVGAGI. This CDR3 spans 14 amino acids. The CDR3 nucleotides read TGTGCCAGCAGCCGACCGGGCTTCAACTATGGCTACACCTTC. It yields the protein CASSRPGFNYGYTF.

This clone was counted only a few times. The V and J genes are TRBV10-3 and TRBJ2-5, with a weak D call TRBD1 (5 bases). The length of the CDR3 is 13 residues. V lost 2 bases and J lost 1, with 5 bases in between. Germline V lookup: CDR1 ENHRY, CDR2 SYGVKD. CDR3 in DNA: TGTGCCATCAGTGAGGGGGCCCAAGAGACCCAGTACTTC. Its translation is CAISEGAQETQYF.

This chain joins TRBV6-5 and TRBJ1-5; no definite D call. The CDR3 spans 14 residues. V lost 5 bases to trimming and J lost 6 bases, with 14 bases between them. The V gene's germline CDR1 is MNHEY and CDR2 SVGAGI. This CDR3 reads CASSPIGQFQPQHF. For the CDR3, the DNA is TGTGCCAGCAGTCCCATCGGGCAGTTTCAGCCCCAGCATTTT.

CDR3 sequence: CASSPYRESYGNTIYF. In DNA form, the CDR3 reads TGTGCCAGCTCACCTTACAGGGAGTCCTATGGAAACACCATATATTTT. V gene TRBV18 combines with J gene TRBJ1-3; D is perhaps TRBD1 (6 bases). The CDR3 extends over 16 amino acids. Germline V lookup: CDR1 KGHSH, CDR2 LQKENI. Trimming took 3 bases from V and 3 from J, leaving 15 bases between them.

This rearrangement joins TRBV5-1 to TRBJ1-6, with TRBD1 as a possible D gene (5 bases). The CDR3 sequence is 15 residues long. The germline CDR1 and CDR2 sequences are SGHRS and YFSETQ. Trimming removed 3 bases from V and 4 bases from J, with 11 bases in between. CDR3 amino acids: CASSSDSGYNSPLHF. Written as DNA, the CDR3 is TGCGCCAGCAGCTCAGACAGTGGGTATAATTCACCCCTCCACTTT.